Sequencing of this T cell receptor beta chain was carried out in a study of CD8 T cells in Susac syndrome. cDNA came from about 0.46 to 1 ug RNA primed by random hexamers. TCR beta CDR3 was amplified by immunoSEQ covering 54 Vbeta and 13 Jbeta. TCRdb analysed the immunoSEQ multiplex PCR reads with MiXCR anew, one entry per CDR3 protein. The profile shows roughly 70,000 distinct CDR3 sequences, over 95% of them singletons. Peripheral blood CD8+ and CD4+ T cells were profiled by TCR beta sequencing. This clonotype is a singleton in its sample. The V end was cut by 0 bases, the J end by 3 bases, with 12 bases between. The CDR3 is 15 amino acids. In germline, CDR1 is SGHRS, CDR2 YFSETQ.

The genes are TRBV5-1 and TRBJ1-1; D gene ambiguous. Sample: CD4+ T cells from PBMCs. The TCR was taken from a human donor with multiple sclerosis. The CDR3 spells CASSLDGQTDTEAFF. DNA for the CDR3: TGCGCCAGCAGCTTGGACGGCCAAACGGACACTGAAGCTTTCTTT.